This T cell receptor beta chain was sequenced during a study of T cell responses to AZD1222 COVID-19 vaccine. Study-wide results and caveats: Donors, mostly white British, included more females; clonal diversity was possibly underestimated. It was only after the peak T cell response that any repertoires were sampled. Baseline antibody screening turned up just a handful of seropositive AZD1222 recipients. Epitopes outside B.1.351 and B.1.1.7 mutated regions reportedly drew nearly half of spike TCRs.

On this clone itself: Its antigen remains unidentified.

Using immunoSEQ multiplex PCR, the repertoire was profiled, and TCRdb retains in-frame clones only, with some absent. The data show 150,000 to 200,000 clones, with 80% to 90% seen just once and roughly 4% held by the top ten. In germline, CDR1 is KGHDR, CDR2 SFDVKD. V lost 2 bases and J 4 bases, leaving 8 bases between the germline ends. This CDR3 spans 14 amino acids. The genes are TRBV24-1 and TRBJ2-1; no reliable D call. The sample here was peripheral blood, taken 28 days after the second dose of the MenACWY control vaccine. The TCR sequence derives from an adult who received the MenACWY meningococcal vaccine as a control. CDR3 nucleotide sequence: TGTGCCACCAGTGATTCAGGCTCGTACAATGAGCAGTTCTTC. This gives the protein CATSDSGSYNEQFF.